The clone carrying this TCR beta chain was seen many times. The antigen is unknown. The data stem from a study of T cell repertoires in cytomegalovirus infection. About the study: It can be stated that public TCR beta signatures indicated CMV infection as well as a matching HLA type.

Looked up from germline, CDR1 is SGHTA and CDR2 is FQGNSA. CDR3 length: 21 amino acids. After removal of 4 bases from V and 4 bases from J, the junction contained 27 bases not matched to a gene. Points from the study as a whole: The ex vivo response was dominated by HLA-C-restricted CMV-specific TCR beta clonotypes. Carriers of CMV and the relevant HLA type were discriminated by public TCR beta frequency.

TCRdb itself ran the reads through MiXCR, one entry per CDR3 protein. The repertoire holds some 150,000 distinct CDR3 sequences, approximately 5.9% seen once, with under 20% in the top ten. This chain joins TRBV7-2 and TRBJ1-1; 7 nucleotides match TRBD1. Source material: PBMCs. The sequence was obtained from a human donor in good health (CMV status not recorded). Some clones in this sample may be carry-over from other donors' samples. In nucleotides, the CDR3 is TGTGCCAGCAGCTACGGAAGGAGAGGGGGCTCCAGCAGAGGGAAAGGCACTGAAGCTTTCTTT. Protein: CASSYGRRGGSSRGKGTEAFF. The complete variable domain, with remaining parts taken from reference TRBV7-2 and TRBJ1-1, reads GAGVSQSPSNKVTEKGKDVELRCDPISGHTALYWYRQSLGQGLEFLIYFQGNSAPDKSGLPSDRFSAERTGGSVSTLTIQRTQQEDSAVYLCASSYGRRGGSSRGKGTEAFFGQGTRLTVV.